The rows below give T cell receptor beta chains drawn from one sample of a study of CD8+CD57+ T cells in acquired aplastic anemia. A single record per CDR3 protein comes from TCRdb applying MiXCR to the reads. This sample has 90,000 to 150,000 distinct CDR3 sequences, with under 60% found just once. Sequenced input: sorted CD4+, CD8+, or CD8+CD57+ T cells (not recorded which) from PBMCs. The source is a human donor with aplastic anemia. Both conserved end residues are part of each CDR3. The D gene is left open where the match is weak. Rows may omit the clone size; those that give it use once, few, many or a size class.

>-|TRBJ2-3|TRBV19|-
TGTGCCAGTAGTAAAAACACAGATACGCAGTATTTT
CASSKNTDTQYF
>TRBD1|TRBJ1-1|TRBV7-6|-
TGTGCCAGCAGCCCTCGAAGGGGGCGCACTGAAGCTTTCTTT
CASSPRRGRTEAFF
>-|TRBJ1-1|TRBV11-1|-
TGTGCCAGCAGCTTACTCGACACTGAAGCTTTCTTT
CASSLLDTEAFF
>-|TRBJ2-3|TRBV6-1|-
TGTGCCAGCGCCCTTACTCAGTTTGGGATCACAGATACGCAGTATTTT
CASALTQFGITDTQYF
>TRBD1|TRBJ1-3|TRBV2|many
TGTGCCAGCAGCGTAAGGGACAGCTCTGGAAACACCATATATTTT
CASSVRDSSGNTIYF
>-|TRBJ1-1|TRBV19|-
TGTGCCAGTAGTATAGGGGCATTGGGAAGGACTGAAGCTTTCTTT
CASSIGALGRTEAFF
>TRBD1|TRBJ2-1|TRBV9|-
TGTGCCAGCAGCTCTCGGACAGGGGGCAATGAGCAGTTCTTC
CASSSRTGGNEQFF
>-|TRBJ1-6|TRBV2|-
TGTGCCAGCAGTGTTACGGGGCTTTATTCACCCCTCCACTTT
CASSVTGLYSPLHF
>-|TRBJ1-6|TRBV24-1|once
TGTGCCACCAGCAGGGATGGGAATTCACCCCTCCACTTT
CATSRDGNSPLHF
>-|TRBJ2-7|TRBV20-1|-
TGCAGTGCTGTTGGGGCAGATCACTACGAGCAGTACTTC
CSAVGADHYEQYF
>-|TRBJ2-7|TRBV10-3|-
TGTGCCATCAGTGTGGGCGGATTGAACTACGAGCAGTACTTC
CAISVGGLNYEQYF
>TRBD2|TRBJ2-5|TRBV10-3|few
TGTGCCATCAGTGTTAGCGGGGGCGCAGAGGGTGTGTACTTC
CAISVSGGAEGVYF
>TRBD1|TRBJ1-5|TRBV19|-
TGTGCCAGTAGTACAGGGGGTGGGCCCCAGCATTTT
CASSTGGGPQHF
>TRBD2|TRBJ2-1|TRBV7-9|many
TGTGCCAGCAGCTTCACTAGCGGGTACAATGAGCAGTTCTTC
CASSFTSGYNEQFF
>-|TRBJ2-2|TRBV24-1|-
TGTGCCACCAGTGACCTCAAGGTCAGGGACACCGGGGAGCTGTTTTTT
CATSDLKVRDTGELFF
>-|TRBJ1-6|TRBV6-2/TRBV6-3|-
TGTGCCAGCAGTTACGGCGGGGGTCATTCACCCCTCCACTTT
CASSYGGGHSPLHF
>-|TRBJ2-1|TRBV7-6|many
TGTGCCAGCAGCCCGGGGGAGGGGGGGACAACCAAGTTCTTC
CASSPGEGGTTKFF
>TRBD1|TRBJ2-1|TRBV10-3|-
TGTGCCAGCAGTCCCGACAGGGTGTCCTTCAATGAGCAGTTCTTC
CASSPDRVSFNEQFF
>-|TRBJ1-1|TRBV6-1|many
TGTGCCAGCACCCCGGACAGCAAGAACACTGAAGCTTTCTTT
CASTPDSKNTEAFF
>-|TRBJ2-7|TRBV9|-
TGTGCCAGCAGCGATAAGGGGGGGCCCTACGAGCAGTACTTC
CASSDKGGPYEQYF
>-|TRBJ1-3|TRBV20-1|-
TGCAGTGCTAGTTGGGACAACTCTGGAAACACCATATATTTT
CSASWDNSGNTIYF
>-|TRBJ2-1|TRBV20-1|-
TGCAGTGCTCCCCCGAGTCCCGCTTGGGATGAGCAGTTCTTC
CSAPPSPAWDEQFF
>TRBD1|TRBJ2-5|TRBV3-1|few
TGTGCCAGCAGCCAGCCGCGTACGAGCCTGCGACAGGGGAAGGTAGAGACCCAGTACTTC
CASSQPRTSLRQGKVETQYF
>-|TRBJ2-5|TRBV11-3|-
TGTGCCAGCAGCTTAGATCCAGGGGCGCAAGAGACCCAGTACTTC
CASSLDPGAQETQYF
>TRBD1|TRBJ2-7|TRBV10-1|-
TGCGCCAGCAGTGGACAGGGCCTTTCCTACGAGCAGTACTTC
CASSGQGLSYEQYF
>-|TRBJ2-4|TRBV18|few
TGTGCCAGCTCACCGCCGAGCGCCCAAAACATTCAGTACTTC
CASSPPSAQNIQYF
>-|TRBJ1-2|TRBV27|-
TGTGCCAGCGGGCTAGGGACGAACACTTATGGCTACACCTTC
CASGLGTNTYGYTF
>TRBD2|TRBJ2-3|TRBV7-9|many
TGTGCCAGCAGCTTACTGGGACTAGGCCAAGATACGCAGTATTTT
CASSLLGLGQDTQYF
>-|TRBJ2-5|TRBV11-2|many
TGTGCCAGCAGGCCCCCTCTAGGTGAGACCCAGTACTTC
CASRPPLGETQYF
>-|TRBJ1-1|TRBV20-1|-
TGCAGTGCTAGCGCCGACAGTAACACTGAAGCTTTCTTT
CSASADSNTEAFF
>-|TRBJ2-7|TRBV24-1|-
TGTGCCACCAGTGATCGGGTAAACTACGAGCAGTACTTC
CATSDRVNYEQYF
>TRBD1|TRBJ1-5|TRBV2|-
TGTGCCAGCAGCGAGGGGGCGTACACGACCCAGCATTTT
CASSEGAYTTQHF
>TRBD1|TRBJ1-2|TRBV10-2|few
TGCGCCAGCAGTGAGACAGGGGGACGAGGCTACACCTTC
CASSETGGRGYTF
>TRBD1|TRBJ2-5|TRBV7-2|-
TGTGCCAGCAGCTTATGGGGACAGAGCCAAGAGACCCAGTACTTC
CASSLWGQSQETQYF
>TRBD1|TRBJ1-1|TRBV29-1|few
TGCAGCGTTACCCGGACAGGAGACACTGAAGCTTTCTTT
CSVTRTGDTEAFF
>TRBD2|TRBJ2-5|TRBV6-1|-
TGTGCCAGCAGCTCCCCGTCGGGACTAGCGATTCAAGAGACCCAGTACTTC
CASSSPSGLAIQETQYF
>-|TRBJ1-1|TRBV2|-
TGTGCCAGCAGTGTAGGATTCACTGAAGCTTTCTTT
CASSVGFTEAFF
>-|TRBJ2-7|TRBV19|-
TGTGCCAGTAGTATAGTGGCAGGGACCGAGCAGTACTTC
CASSIVAGTEQYF
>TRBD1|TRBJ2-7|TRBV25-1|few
TGTGCCAGCAGTGGACAGGGGACACCTTACGAGCAGTACTTC
CASSGQGTPYEQYF
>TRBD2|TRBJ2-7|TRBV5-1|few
TGCGCCAGCGGGAGGGACGCTACCTACGAGCAGTACTTC
CASGRDATYEQYF
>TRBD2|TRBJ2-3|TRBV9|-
TGTGCCAGCAGCGTAAGGACTAGCGTGAGCACAGATACGCAGTATTTT
CASSVRTSVSTDTQYF
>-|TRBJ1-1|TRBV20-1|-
TGCAGTGCTAGAGGCCGACCAAGGAACACTGAAGCTTTCTTT
CSARGRPRNTEAFF
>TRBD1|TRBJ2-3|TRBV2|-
TGTGCCAGCGGGGGACAGAGCACAGATACGCAGTATTTT
CASGGQSTDTQYF
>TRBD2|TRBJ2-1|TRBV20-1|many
TGCAGTGCGAGACTAGCGGGGGGTGACAATGAGCAGTTCTTC
CSARLAGGDNEQFF
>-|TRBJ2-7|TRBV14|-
TGTGCCAGCAGCTTAGATGGGCAGGGTTATTTGTCCTACGAGCAGTACTTC
CASSLDGQGYLSYEQYF
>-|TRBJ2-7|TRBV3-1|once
TGTGCCAGCAGCCACTCGACAAACTGGGGCGAGCAGTACTTC
CASSHSTNWGEQYF
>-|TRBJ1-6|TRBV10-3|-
TGTGCCATCAGTTTGGACAGTTATAATTCACCCCTCCACTTT
CAISLDSYNSPLHF
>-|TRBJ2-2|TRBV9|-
TGTGCCAGCAGCGTAGTTAGCGGGGAGCTGTTTTTT
CASSVVSGELFF
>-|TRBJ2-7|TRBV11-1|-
TGTGCCAGCAGCTTGCCTAGTCGACAGCGAACCAGCTCCTACGAGCAGTACTTC
CASSLPSRQRTSSYEQYF
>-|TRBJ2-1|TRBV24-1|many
TGTGCCACCAGTGATTTGCCGGGGGCCAATGAGCAGTTCTTC
CATSDLPGANEQFF
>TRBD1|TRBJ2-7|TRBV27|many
TGTGCCAGCAGTTACACAGGGGGAGCCTCCTACGAGCAGTACTTC
CASSYTGGASYEQYF
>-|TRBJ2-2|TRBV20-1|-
TGCAGTGCTGGAACCAACACCGGGGAGCTGTTTTTT
CSAGTNTGELFF
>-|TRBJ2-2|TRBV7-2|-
TGTGCCAGCAGCAACCCGCGGGAGCTGTTTTTT
CASSNPRELFF
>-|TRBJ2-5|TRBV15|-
TGTGCCACCTCCTCCGGTCTACAGGAGACCCAGTACTTC
CATSSGLQETQYF
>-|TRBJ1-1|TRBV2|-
TGTGCCAGCAGTGATCGTCCCGCAGGGGACACTGAAGCTTTCTTT
CASSDRPAGDTEAFF
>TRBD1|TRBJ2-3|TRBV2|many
TGTGCCAGCAGGTGGACAGGGTCAGATACGCAGTATTTT
CASRWTGSDTQYF
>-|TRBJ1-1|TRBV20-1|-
TGCAGTGCTAGAGTCGGGGCACAGAACACTGAAGCTTTCTTT
CSARVGAQNTEAFF